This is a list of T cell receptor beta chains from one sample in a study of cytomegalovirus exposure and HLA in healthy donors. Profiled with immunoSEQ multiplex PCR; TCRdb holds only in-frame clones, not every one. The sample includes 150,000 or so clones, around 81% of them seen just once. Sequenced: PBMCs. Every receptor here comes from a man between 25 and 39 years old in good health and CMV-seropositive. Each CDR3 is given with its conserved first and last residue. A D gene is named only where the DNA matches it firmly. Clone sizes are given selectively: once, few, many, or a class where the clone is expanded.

CDR3: CASSIVGQGIAKNIQYF
DNA: TGTGCCAGTAGTATAGTTGGGCAGGGGATAGCCAAAAACATTCAGTACTTC
V: TRBV19
J: TRBJ2-4
size: .
D: .

CDR3: CASSTGVSNEQFF
DNA: TGTGCCAGCTCAACAGGGGTGTCCAATGAGCAGTTCTTC
V: TRBV7-9
J: TRBJ2-1
size: .
D: TRBD1

CDR3: CASRGDRPGQPQHF
DNA: TGTGCCAGCAGGGGGGACAGACCTGGTCAGCCCCAGCATTTT
V: TRBV2
J: TRBJ1-5
size: .
D: TRBD1

CDR3: CASSVGSRGGNTIYF
DNA: TGTGCCAGCAGCGTAGGTAGCAGGGGTGGAAACACCATATATTTT
V: TRBV9
J: TRBJ1-3
size: .
D: .

CDR3: CSARREDTQYF
DNA: TGCAGTGCTAGGCGGGAAGATACGCAGTATTTT
V: TRBV20-1
J: TRBJ2-3
size: .
D: .

CDR3: CASSLGGGARDTQYF
DNA: TGCGCCAGCAGCTTAGGCGGGGGGGCGCGAGATACGCAGTATTTT
V: TRBV5-1
J: TRBJ2-3
size: .
D: TRBD2

CDR3: CASSKTGGNYGYTF
DNA: TGCGCCAGCAGCAAGACGGGGGGAAACTATGGCTACACCTTC
V: TRBV4-1
J: TRBJ1-2
size: .
D: .

CDR3: CASTHSKLFF
DNA: TGTGCCAGCACCCACTCCAAACTGTTTTTT
V: TRBV27
J: TRBJ1-4
size: .
D: .

CDR3: CASSGRGSGQPQHF
DNA: TGTGCCAGCAGTGGAAGGGGTTCTGGTCAGCCCCAGCATTTT
V: TRBV25-1
J: TRBJ1-5
size: .
D: .

CDR3: CARFARRGVAYEQYF
DNA: TGTGCCAGATTCGCCCGGCGGGGGGTAGCCTACGAGCAGTACTTC
V: TRBV19
J: TRBJ2-7
size: few
D: TRBD2

CDR3: CASSVAGGDYGYTF
DNA: TGTGCCAGCAGCGTCGCGGGAGGTGACTATGGCTACACCTTC
V: TRBV9
J: TRBJ1-2
size: .
D: .

CDR3: CASSVSGLNSPLHF
DNA: TGTGCCAGCAGTGTCTCCGGACTTAATTCACCCCTCCACTTT
V: TRBV2
J: TRBJ1-6
size: .
D: .

CDR3: CASSPGTGTSYEQYF
DNA: TGTGCCAGTAGCCCCGGGACAGGCACTTCCTACGAGCAGTACTTC
V: TRBV19
J: TRBJ2-7
size: .
D: TRBD1

CDR3: CASSLQGTPPREQYF
DNA: TGCGCCAGCAGTCTACAGGGGACTCCCCCGAGGGAGCAGTACTTC
V: TRBV10-1
J: TRBJ2-7
size: .
D: .

CDR3: CASSYSSGVSQETQYF
DNA: TGTGCCAGCAGTTACTCGAGCGGGGTCTCGCAAGAGACCCAGTACTTC
V: TRBV6-5
J: TRBJ2-5
size: .
D: TRBD2

CDR3: CASSHPRLAGTDTQYF
DNA: TGCGCCAGCAGCCATCCCCGACTAGCGGGGACTGATACGCAGTATTTT
V: TRBV4-1
J: TRBJ2-3
size: .
D: TRBD2

CDR3: CASSPRAGGSYEQYF
DNA: TGTGCCAGCAGCCCACGGGCAGGGGGCTCCTACGAGCAGTACTTC
V: TRBV6-5
J: TRBJ2-7
size: .
D: TRBD1

CDR3: CASSLGQGAFF
DNA: TGCGCCAGCAGCTTGGGGCAGGGAGCTTTCTTT
V: TRBV5-1
J: TRBJ1-1
size: .
D: .

CDR3: CASSLVLAGYNEQFF
DNA: TGTGCCAGCAGCTTAGTCCTAGCGGGCTACAATGAGCAGTTCTTC
V: TRBV11-2
J: TRBJ2-1
size: .
D: TRBD2

CDR3: CSVEEGDRVYEQYF
DNA: TGCAGCGTTGAAGAAGGGGACAGGGTATACGAGCAGTACTTC
V: TRBV29-1
J: TRBJ2-7
size: .
D: TRBD1

CDR3: CASSQVGQSNYEQYF
DNA: TGCGCCAGCAGCCAAGTGGGACAGAGTAACTACGAGCAGTACTTC
V: TRBV4-1
J: TRBJ2-7
size: .
D: TRBD1

CDR3: CASSLVNGGPQHF
DNA: TGTGCCAGCAGCTTAGTCAACGGTGGGCCCCAGCATTTT
V: TRBV7-2
J: TRBJ1-5
size: .
D: .

CDR3: CASSLVGTSTDTQYF
DNA: TGTGCCAGCAGCTTAGTGGGGACTAGCACAGATACGCAGTATTTT
V: TRBV7-2
J: TRBJ2-3
size: .
D: .

CDR3: CASSSQGLAGEQFF
DNA: TGTGCCAGCAGCTCCCAGGGACTAGCGGGTGAGCAGTTCTTC
V: TRBV11-3
J: TRBJ2-1
size: .
D: TRBD2

CDR3: CAWSARDWGDNQPQHF
DNA: TGTGCCTGGAGTGCCCGAGACTGGGGCGACAATCAGCCCCAGCATTTT
V: TRBV30
J: TRBJ1-5
size: .
D: .

CDR3: CASSQGRGGRNEQFF
DNA: TGCGCCAGCAGCCAAGGGAGGGGGGGCCGCAATGAGCAGTTCTTC
V: TRBV4-1
J: TRBJ2-1
size: once
D: .

CDR3: CASSPRGGTNYEQYF
DNA: TGTGCCAGCAGCCCCCGGGGAGGGACGAACTACGAGCAGTACTTC
V: TRBV11-2
J: TRBJ2-7
size: .
D: TRBD2

CDR3: CASSLRLAGGRTGELFF
DNA: TGCGCCAGCAGCCTCCGACTAGCGGGGGGAAGGACCGGGGAGCTGTTTTTT
V: TRBV4-3
J: TRBJ2-2
size: .
D: TRBD2

CDR3: CASSKGQEYMNTEAFF
DNA: TGCGCCAGCAGCAAAGGACAGGAGTACATGAACACTGAAGCTTTCTTT
V: TRBV5-1
J: TRBJ1-1
size: .
D: TRBD1

CDR3: CASSWGESTDTQYF
DNA: TGTGCCAGCAGTTGGGGGGAGAGCACAGATACGCAGTATTTT
V: TRBV6-5
J: TRBJ2-3
size: .
D: .

CDR3: CASSQSRPRGTGELFF
DNA: TGCGCCAGCAGTCAATCTCGACCCCGGGGGACCGGGGAGCTGTTTTTT
V: TRBV23-1
J: TRBJ2-2
size: .
D: .

CDR3: CASSTDRARYGYTF
DNA: TGTGCCAGCAGCACCGACAGGGCTCGGTATGGCTACACCTTC
V: TRBV6-1
J: TRBJ1-2
size: .
D: TRBD1

CDR3: CASSSPLGASYEQFF
DNA: TGTGCCAGCAGCTCCCCACTGGGAGCGTCATATGAGCAGTTCTTC
V: TRBV7-9
J: TRBJ2-1
size: .
D: .

CDR3: CAWKEGWNTGELFF
DNA: TGTGCCTGGAAGGAGGGTTGGAACACCGGGGAGCTGTTTTTT
V: TRBV18
J: TRBJ2-2
size: once
D: .

CDR3: CASNREVETQYF
DNA: TGTGCCAGCAATCGGGAAGTCGAGACCCAGTACTTC
V: TRBV2
J: TRBJ2-5
size: .
D: .

CDR3: CASSYGQGNQPQHF
DNA: TGTGCCAGCAGTTACGGGCAGGGGAATCAGCCCCAGCATTTT
V: TRBV6-5
J: TRBJ1-5
size: .
D: .

CDR3: CASSLGPDIWGYTF
DNA: TGTGCCAGCAGCTTAGGCCCAGACATCTGGGGCTACACCTTC
V: TRBV11-2
J: TRBJ1-2
size: .
D: .

CDR3: CASSALGLAGEQYF
DNA: TGTGCCAGCAGCGCCTTGGGACTAGCTGGCGAGCAGTACTTC
V: TRBV9
J: TRBJ2-7
size: .
D: TRBD2

CDR3: CASRQQGVGGYTF
DNA: TGTGCCAGCAGACAACAGGGGGTCGGTGGCTACACCTTC
V: TRBV6-1
J: TRBJ1-2
size: .
D: TRBD1

CDR3: CASSLVGRIAGGDEQFF
DNA: TGTGCCAGCAGCTTAGTAGGTCGTATAGCCGGCGGGGATGAGCAGTTCTTC
V: TRBV7-9
J: TRBJ2-1
size: .
D: .

CDR3: CASSYSHRGIREQYF
DNA: TGTGCCAGCAGTTACTCGCACCGGGGTATAAGGGAGCAGTACTTC
V: TRBV6-5
J: TRBJ2-7
size: .
D: .

CDR3: CSAEAGANYEQYF
DNA: TGCAGCGCCGAAGCGGGGGCCAACTACGAGCAGTACTTC
V: TRBV29-1
J: TRBJ2-7
size: once
D: TRBD2

CDR3: CASSEWDRATGELFF
DNA: TGTGCCAGCAGCGAGTGGGACAGGGCCACCGGGGAGCTGTTTTTT
V: TRBV9
J: TRBJ2-2
size: .
D: TRBD1

CDR3: CASSIGGATEQFF
DNA: TGTGCCAGCAGCATCGGGGGGGCCACTGAGCAGTTCTTC
V: TRBV6-5
J: TRBJ2-1
size: once
D: TRBD2

CDR3: CASSIGGINQPQHF
DNA: TGTGCCAGCTCGATAGGGGGTATTAATCAGCCCCAGCATTTT
V: TRBV6-6
J: TRBJ1-5
size: once
D: .

CDR3: CASSKTGTSGGVTGELFF
DNA: TGTGCCAGCAGCAAAACCGGGACTAGCGGGGGGGTCACCGGGGAGCTGTTTTTT
V: TRBV7-6
J: TRBJ2-2
size: .
D: TRBD2

CDR3: CAWRRGTGGGELFF
DNA: TGTGCCTGGAGAAGGGGGACAGGGGGCGGGGAGCTGTTTTTT
V: TRBV30
J: TRBJ2-2
size: .
D: TRBD1

CDR3: CASSSPGGQGANSPLHF
DNA: TGTGCCAGCAGCTCACCGGGGGGACAGGGGGCGAATTCACCCCTCCACTTT
V: TRBV7-2
J: TRBJ1-6
size: .
D: TRBD1

CDR3: CASSIRGGGEQYF
DNA: TGTGCCAGTAGTATACGCGGGGGGGGCGAGCAGTACTTC
V: TRBV19
J: TRBJ2-7
size: once
D: TRBD2

CDR3: CASSLGGGYNEQFF
DNA: TGTGCCAGCAGCTTAGGGGGGGGATACAATGAGCAGTTCTTC
V: TRBV11-3
J: TRBJ2-1
size: .
D: TRBD2